This TCR beta chain was documented in a study of blood T cell repertoires in COVID-19. V lost 2 bases, J lost 2 bases, and 11 bases lay in between. The length of the CDR3 is 14 residues. Germline assignment: CDR1 GTSNPN and CDR2 SVGIG (reference sequence). Under the authors' procedure: Estimation of nucleated cell counts relied on the amplification of reference gene primers. Measured with immunoSEQ multiplex PCR; TCRdb has only the in-frame clones, and not every one. Clonal size and the V and J genes are those of that table, whereas D and trimming came from the DNA. This table has about 58,000 clones, roughly 86% appearing once.

This sequence originates from a woman aged 50 to 65 with active or convalescent COVID-19. V gene TRBV30 combines with J gene TRBJ2-3; the D gene is possibly TRBD1 (6 bases). The material sequenced was peripheral blood. The CDR3 region is CAWSLTGHTDTQYF. The CDR3 coding sequence is TGTGCCTGGAGTTTAACAGGGCACACAGATACGCAGTATTTT.